This TCR beta chain was obtained from a study of T cells in pancreatic ductal adenocarcinoma. The study, taken as a whole, reports: Enrichment of CD45RO+ effector over naive T cells in tumors may bias clonality. Compared with tumor, blood showed more total productive templates and about 8.1-fold more clonotypes. Mean clonality was about 0.12 in tumors and about 0.07 in blood, not significantly different. The resected cohort was biased toward the minority with early-stage disease.

Assay used: immunoSEQ multiplex PCR; TCRdb lists only in-frame clones, some missing. Altogether 97,000 or so clones are present, roughly 95% being singletons, with the ten largest covering about 3%. Surgery without prior neoadjuvant therapy was the treatment of the selected pancreatic ductal adenocarcinoma patients. Comments on this clone: As yet, its antigen is unknown.

V lost 0 bases and J 6 bases, leaving 11 bases between the germline ends. CDR3 length: 14 residues. In germline, CDR1 is SGHRS, CDR2 YFSETQ. The receptor was isolated from a human donor with pancreatic ductal adenocarcinoma. J is TRBJ2-3 and V is TRBV5-1, with D unresolved. Sequencing used PBMCs. The CDR3 reads CASSLDSSSDTQYF. In nucleotides, the CDR3 is TGCGCCAGCAGCTTGGACAGCTCGTCTGATACGCAGTATTTT.